These T cell receptor beta chains were read from a single sample in a study of cytomegalovirus exposure and HLA in healthy donors. TCRdb's table, derived via immunoSEQ multiplex PCR, lists solely in-frame clones and lacks some. The sample gives about 180,000 clones, 75% to 85% of which show up once; 2% to 2.5% is in the top ten. The sample consisted of PBMCs. These receptors originate from a woman aged 25-40 years in good health and CMV-seronegative. The CDR3 runs from the conserved cysteine through the conserved F or W. The order of the fields is clone size, CDR3 length, V gene, J gene, CDR3 protein. The size entry is marked missing in some rows and otherwise reads once, few, many or a size class.

clone size: .; CDR3 length: 13; V gene: TRBV19; J gene: TRBJ1-2; CDR3 protein: CASQKGGSYGYTF
clone size: .; CDR3 length: 18; V gene: TRBV7-8; J gene: .; CDR3 protein: CASSLSGAGTGDHYEQYF
clone size: .; CDR3 length: 17; V gene: TRBV10-3; J gene: TRBJ2-5; CDR3 protein: CAAAGQRGAGGKETQYF
clone size: .; CDR3 length: 14; V gene: TRBV7-9; J gene: TRBJ2-1; CDR3 protein: CASSLAALYNEQFF
clone size: few; CDR3 length: 15; V gene: TRBV6-1; J gene: TRBJ2-2; CDR3 protein: CATAVGTGYTGELFF
clone size: .; CDR3 length: 15; V gene: TRBV10-3; J gene: TRBJ1-2; CDR3 protein: CATEEGGADNYGYTF
clone size: .; CDR3 length: 15; V gene: TRBV28; J gene: TRBJ2-7; CDR3 protein: CASSFRLARSYEQYF
clone size: .; CDR3 length: 14; V gene: TRBV15; J gene: TRBJ2-7; CDR3 protein: CATSTRTLNYEQYF
clone size: .; CDR3 length: 16; V gene: TRBV4-3; J gene: TRBJ2-7; CDR3 protein: CASSQESRPGIYEQYF
clone size: .; CDR3 length: 15; V gene: TRBV2; J gene: TRBJ1-3; CDR3 protein: CASTFRQGAGNTIYF
clone size: few; CDR3 length: 14; V gene: TRBV9; J gene: TRBJ2-3; CDR3 protein: CASSGSGRTDTQYF
clone size: .; CDR3 length: 17; V gene: TRBV10-3; J gene: TRBJ2-6; CDR3 protein: CAISAPGTGNGANVLTF
clone size: .; CDR3 length: 11; V gene: TRBV28; J gene: TRBJ2-1; CDR3 protein: CASSSNIEQFF
clone size: .; CDR3 length: 12; V gene: TRBV27; J gene: TRBJ2-1; CDR3 protein: CASSLIGNEQFF
clone size: few; CDR3 length: 16; V gene: TRBV4-3; J gene: TRBJ2-7; CDR3 protein: CASSQGGLAADYEQYF
clone size: .; CDR3 length: 14; V gene: TRBV27; J gene: TRBJ1-2; CDR3 protein: CASSPSLQGYSYTF
clone size: .; CDR3 length: 17; V gene: TRBV7-9; J gene: TRBJ2-3; CDR3 protein: CASSQTFASGSTDTQYF
clone size: .; CDR3 length: 13; V gene: TRBV28; J gene: TRBJ2-5; CDR3 protein: CASRGASLETQYF
clone size: .; CDR3 length: 14; V gene: TRBV28; J gene: TRBJ2-7; CDR3 protein: CASRTGLGLVEQYF
clone size: few; CDR3 length: 13; V gene: TRBV10-3; J gene: TRBJ2-5; CDR3 protein: CAISADRGETQYF
clone size: .; CDR3 length: 16; V gene: TRBV4-1; J gene: TRBJ2-7; CDR3 protein: CASSRTRDTSSYEQYF